The table lists the clone carrying this T cell receptor beta chain with a few counts. Its antigen is not identified. V lost 6 bases and J 5 bases, leaving 17 bases between the germline ends. Germline CDR1 SNHLY, CDR2 FYNNEI. This CDR3 comprises 14 residues. TCRdb independently ran MiXCR on the reads; one entry per CDR3 protein. The data show 150,000 to 200,000 distinct CDR3 sequences, with 14% seen just once and over 25% held by the top ten. This specimen comes from a study of T cell repertoires in cytomegalovirus infection. Turning to the study itself: Matching HLA type and CMV infection were both indicated by public TCR beta signatures. General study findings and limits: There were carriers of CMV plus the relevant HLA, and cumulative public TCR beta family frequency identified them. CMV-specific TCR beta clonotypes restricted by HLA-C were the ones dominating the ex vivo response.

The sample was PBMCs. This clonotype originated in a human donor in good health (CMV status not recorded). Some clones in this sample may be carry-over from other donors' samples. The J gene is TRBJ2-7, the V gene TRBV2, with D perhaps TRBD2 (5 bases). CDR3: CASRRSSLMNEQYF. DNA of the CDR3: TGTGCCAGCAGGCGTTCTAGCCTTATGAACGAGCAGTACTTC.